This T cell receptor (beta chain) was sequenced for a study of blood T cell repertoires in COVID-19. Repertoires were generated with immunoSEQ multiplex PCR, while TCRdb's copy carries only in-frame clones and drops some. This repertoire shows about 44,000 clones, around 92% found once; its top ten account for 12%. The CDR3 totals 13 residues. Trimming took off 3 bases at V and 3 bases at J, with 8 bases between the two ends. CDR1 and CDR2 (germline): DFQATT, SNEGSKA (reference sequence). The source of this sequence is a human donor in a cohort sampled during active COVID-19. The chain recombines TRBV20-1 with TRBJ2-2, with D perhaps TRBD2 (5 bases). The specimen was peripheral blood. The CDR3 reads CSASWGDTGELFF. The DNA of the CDR3 is TGCAGTGCTAGTTGGGGAGACACCGGGGAGCTGTTTTTT.